This is a list of T cell receptor beta chains from one sample in a study of blood T cell repertoires in COVID-19. Method: immunoSEQ multiplex PCR; TCRdb's copy keeps in-frame clones and lacks some. The sample yields approximately 190,000 clones, under 90% seen once. Material: peripheral blood. These receptors were obtained from a man aged 55 to 70 with acute or convalescent COVID-19. CDR3s include the opening cysteine and the closing phenylalanine or tryptophan. D genes are given only for firm matches. Rows may omit the clone size; those that give it use once, few, many or a size class.

CDR3 | DNA | J | D | size | V
CASSPGGGHNQPQHF | TGTGCCAGCAGCCCAGGGGGTGGGCACAATCAGCCCCAGCATTTT | TRBJ1-5 | TRBD1 | once | TRBV7-6
CAWAYRGPSTDTQYF | TGTGCCTGGGCATACAGGGGGCCTAGCACAGATACGCAGTATTTT | TRBJ2-3 | TRBD1 | - | TRBV30
CASSLLGLAGTDTQYF | TGTGCCAGCAGCTTACTGGGACTAGCGGGCACAGATACGCAGTATTTT | TRBJ2-3 | TRBD2 | - | TRBV11-2
CASSLGGGRGQEKLFF | TGCGCCAGCAGCTTGGGAGGGGGCAGGGGGCAAGAAAAACTGTTTTTT | TRBJ1-4 | TRBD1 | once | TRBV5-1
CASRLAPGLAGAIFTDTQYF | TGTGCAAGTCGCTTAGCTCCGGGACTAGCGGGGGCAATTTTCACAGATACGCAGTATTTT | TRBJ2-3 | - | - | TRBV12-2
CATSRDLTAGYNEQFF | TGTGCCACCAGCAGAGATCTCACAGCGGGATACAATGAGCAGTTCTTC | TRBJ2-1 | TRBD2 | few | TRBV15
CPPRPQRRGGETQYF | TGTCCCCCCCGCCCTCAACGGCGGGGGGGGGAGACCCAGTACTTC | TRBJ2-5 | TRBD2 | - | TRBV9
CASRDLRGGTDTQYF | TGTGCCAGCAGAGACCTGAGGGGGGGGACAGATACGCAGTATTTT | TRBJ2-3 | - | - | TRBV2
CASSLGSSGGAKTQYF | TGTGCCAGCAGCTTAGGGTCGAGCGGGGGGGCCAAGACCCAGTACTTC | TRBJ2-5 | TRBD2 | - | TRBV7-2
CSVVGDYRNTEAFF | TGCAGCGTTGTCGGGGACTACCGGAACACTGAAGCTTTCTTT | TRBJ1-1 | - | few | TRBV29-1
CASSRPRTANREQFF | TGTGCCAGCAGCCGGCCGCGCACCGCCAACCGTGAGCAGTTCTTC | TRBJ2-1 | - | - | TRBV7-8
CASSPSNYGYTF | TGTGCCAGCAGCCCTTCTAACTATGGCTACACCTTC | TRBJ1-2 | - | once | TRBV4-2
CASSPTGEGGEQYF | TGTGCCAGCAGCCCGACAGGGGAGGGAGGCGAGCAGTACTTC | TRBJ2-7 | - | - | TRBV7-3
CASSRGLAGVGTDTQYF | TGCGCCAGCAGCCGGGGACTAGCGGGAGTCGGCACAGATACGCAGTATTTT | TRBJ2-3 | TRBD2 | - | TRBV5-1
CASSLVGQGSNQPQHF | TGTGCCAGCAGCTTAGTCGGGCAGGGGAGCAATCAGCCCCAGCATTTT | TRBJ1-5 | - | - | TRBV7-9
CASSIEGLSQSTDTQYF | TGTGCCAGTAGTATAGAGGGGCTTTCTCAGAGCACAGATACGCAGTATTTT | TRBJ2-3 | - | - | TRBV19
CASSLGLALGNEQFF | TGTGCCAGCAGCTTAGGACTAGCGCTGGGGAATGAGCAGTTCTTC | TRBJ2-1 | TRBD2 | - | TRBV7-2
CASSYSKASGGFQEYTDTQYF | TGTGCCAGCAGTTACTCGAAGGCTAGCGGGGGGTTTCAGGAATACACAGATACGCAGTATTTT | TRBJ2-3 | TRBD2 | - | TRBV6-2/TRBV6-3
CASSEGRYYGYTF | TGTGCCAGCAGTGAAGGCAGATACTATGGCTACACCTTC | TRBJ1-2 | - | - | TRBV6-1
CAISDHSSYEQYF | TGTGCCATCAGTGATCACAGTTCCTACGAGCAGTACTTC | TRBJ2-7 | - | - | TRBV10-3
CASSWGASGGTDTQYF | TGTGCCAGCAGTTGGGGGGCTAGCGGGGGCACAGATACGCAGTATTTT | TRBJ2-3 | TRBD2 | - | TRBV6-5
CASSEVPGQAYGYTF | TGTGCCAGCAGTGAAGTGCCGGGACAGGCCTATGGCTACACCTTC | TRBJ1-2 | TRBD1 | - | TRBV6-1
CASSSSPPGVGEQYF | TGTGCCAGCAGCTCCTCTCCTCCAGGGGTCGGCGAGCAGTACTTC | TRBJ2-7 | - | - | TRBV7-2
CASRRGGSPLHF | TGTGCCAGCAGAAGGGGCGGATCACCCCTCCACTTT | TRBJ1-6 | - | - | TRBV12-3/TRBV12-4
CASSLEGVGSSYNEQFF | TGTGCCAGCAGCTTAGAAGGGGTCGGGAGCTCCTACAATGAGCAGTTCTTC | TRBJ2-1 | - | - | TRBV13
CASSQVQGYTEAFF | TGTGCCAGCAGCCAAGTACAGGGATATACTGAAGCTTTCTTT | TRBJ1-1 | - | once | TRBV3-1/TRBV3-2
CASSQDRMGPSQYF | TGTGCCAGCAGCCAAGATCGGATGGGGCCCTCGCAGTATTTT | TRBJ2-3 | - | - | TRBV3-1/TRBV3-2
CTSSPIRTSGRASRQASGELFF | TGCACCAGCAGCCCAATCCGCACTAGCGGGAGGGCCAGTCGGCAGGCTTCCGGGGAGCTGTTTTTT | TRBJ2-2 | - | - | TRBV1
CASSSRTGGVWSNQPQHF | TGTGCCAGCAGTTCAAGGACAGGGGGCGTCTGGAGCAATCAGCCCCAGCATTTT | TRBJ1-5 | TRBD1 | - | TRBV6-2/TRBV6-3
CASSVGTSYGYTF | TGTGCCAGCAGCGTGGGGACATCTTATGGCTACACCTTC | TRBJ1-2 | - | - | TRBV11-2
CASSESSGIGGYTF | TGTGCCAGCAGTGAATCATCAGGGATTGGTGGCTACACCTTC | TRBJ1-2 | - | few | TRBV25-1
CASSFRGRILDTQYF | TGTGCCAGCAGCTTTCGCGGGAGAATTTTAGATACGCAGTATTTT | TRBJ2-3 | TRBD2 | - | TRBV7-3
CASSYRDRGRGAFF | TGTGCCAGCAGTTACAGGGACAGGGGGCGAGGCGCGTTTTTT | TRBJ1-4 | TRBD1 | once | TRBV6-2/TRBV6-3
CASSSLPQGDGELFF | TGTGCCAGCAGCTCGCTCCCACAGGGGGACGGGGAGCTGTTTTTT | TRBJ2-2 | TRBD1 | few | TRBV5-6
CASQAGTSAYGYTF | TGCGCCAGCCAAGCCGGGACTTCGGCCTATGGCTACACCTTC | TRBJ1-2 | - | - | TRBV5-1
CASSQDPGTATNEKLFF | TGCGCCAGCAGCCAAGACCCTGGTACTGCAACTAATGAAAAACTGTTTTTT | TRBJ1-4 | - | - | TRBV4-3
CASNGQGWGEIPLHF | TGTGCCAGCAATGGACAGGGGTGGGGGGAAATACCCCTCCACTTT | TRBJ1-6 | TRBD1 | - | TRBV6-5
CSASLAGGPDTQYF | TGCAGTGCTAGTCTAGCGGGGGGGCCAGATACGCAGTATTTT | TRBJ2-3 | TRBD2 | once | TRBV20-1
CASIPGTSGTRHEQFF | TGTGCCAGTATCCCCGGGACTAGCGGGACTCGGCATGAGCAGTTCTTC | TRBJ2-1 | TRBD2 | - | TRBV19
CASSRSGKLYEQYF | TGTGCCAGCAGTCGTAGCGGGAAACTTTACGAGCAGTACTTC | TRBJ2-7 | TRBD2 | once | TRBV27
CASSLERQGEAFF | TGTGCCAGCTCTCTTGAGCGACAGGGTGAAGCTTTCTTT | TRBJ1-1 | TRBD1 | - | TRBV18
CATNEGLNTGELFF | TGTGCCACCAACGAGGGACTGAACACCGGGGAGCTGTTTTTT | TRBJ2-2 | - | - | TRBV24-1
CASSLVVGSGNTIYF | TGTGCCAGCAGCTTAGTTGTCGGGTCTGGAAACACCATATATTTT | TRBJ1-3 | - | - | TRBV7-2
CASSAVTSFADTQYF | TGTGCCAGCAGCGCCGTTACTAGTTTCGCAGATACGCAGTATTTT | TRBJ2-3 | - | once | TRBV9
CATSDGAGEIYGYTF | TGTGCCACCAGTGATGGGGCAGGAGAGATTTATGGCTACACCTTC | TRBJ1-2 | - | - | TRBV24-1
CASSLAQTGLETQYF | TGTGCCAGCAGCTTAGCACAGACAGGGTTGGAGACCCAGTACTTC | TRBJ2-5 | TRBD1 | - | TRBV7-2
CASSLGRDRDFIYGYTF | TGTGCCAGCAGCTTGGGGCGGGACAGGGATTTCATCTATGGCTACACCTTC | TRBJ1-2 | TRBD1 | - | TRBV5-6
CASRAWSNYGYTF | TGTGCCAGCAGGGCCTGGTCTAACTATGGCTACACCTTC | TRBJ1-2 | - | - | TRBV2
CASSLFRTGGYGYTF | TGTGCCAGCAGTTTATTCCGGACAGGGGGCTATGGCTACACCTTC | TRBJ1-2 | TRBD1 | few | TRBV27
CASSLRSGLYGYTF | TGTGCCAGCAGTTTACGGTCAGGGCTCTATGGCTACACCTTC | TRBJ1-2 | - | few | TRBV27
CASSEVSANEQFF | TGTGCCAGCAGTGAAGTAAGCGCCAATGAGCAGTTCTTC | TRBJ2-1 | - | many | TRBV6-1
CASSIQGDEKLFF | TGTGCCAGTAGTATCCAGGGGGATGAAAAACTGTTTTTT | TRBJ1-4 | TRBD1 | few | TRBV19
CASSSEGRGSYNEQFF | TGTGCCAGCAGCTCAGAGGGCAGAGGCTCCTACAATGAGCAGTTCTTC | TRBJ2-1 | - | - | TRBV7-9
CAISGALTDQPQHF | TGTGCCATCAGTGGGGCACTCACAGATCAGCCCCAGCATTTT | TRBJ1-5 | - | - | TRBV10-3
CAISSQTGYTGELFF | TGTGCCATCAGCTCCCAGACAGGGTACACCGGGGAGCTGTTTTTT | TRBJ2-2 | TRBD1 | - | TRBV10-3
CSVAGGGSTDTQYF | TGCAGCGTTGCCGGGGGGGGGAGCACAGATACGCAGTATTTT | TRBJ2-3 | TRBD2 | - | TRBV29-1
CASSYEGKPNTEAFF | TGTGCCAGCAGTTACGAGGGTAAGCCGAACACTGAAGCTTTCTTT | TRBJ1-1 | - | - | TRBV6-6
CASSGDLGQGLGETQYF | TGCGCCAGCAGTGGAGACTTGGGACAGGGGCTGGGAGAGACCCAGTACTTC | TRBJ2-5 | TRBD1 | few | TRBV10-1
CASSMGILSGNTIYF | TGTGCCAGTAGTATGGGCATCCTCTCTGGAAACACCATATATTTT | TRBJ1-3 | - | - | TRBV19
CASSLGGNYGYTF | TGTGCCAGCAGCTTGGGAGGGAACTATGGCTACACCTTC | TRBJ1-2 | - | - | TRBV11-2